Following are 30 T cell receptor beta chains from one sample sequenced in a study of cytomegalovirus exposure and HLA in healthy donors (dated by TCRdb to the late 2010s). The library was built by means of the immunoSEQ multiplex PCR assay. For the multiplex PCR, a mixture combining 60 forward primers for TCR Vbeta segments and 13 reverse primers for TCR Jbeta segments was used. TCRdb mirrors the immuneACCESS table, restricted to in-frame sequences. Some clones are absent from its copies; in checked studies, under half trace to an unresolved V gene, and the reason for the others is unknown. The sample table contains approximately 140,000 clones; only one count was recorded for about 76% of them. The ten largest clones add up to roughly 3.4% of the sample. The sequenced sample was PBMCs. The receptor set was obtained from a human donor in good health.

The chain combines TRBV6-5 with TRBJ1-2, with D uncertain. CDR3 length: 13 amino acids. With 0 bases removed from V and 8 bases from J, the gap between germline ends came to 10 bases. The germline V gene encodes CDR1 MNHEY and CDR2 SVGAGI. The DNA for the CDR3 is TGTGCCAGCAGTTACTCGAGTTCCTTCGGCTACACCTTC. Its translation: CASSYSSSFGYTF.

The chain combines TRBV25-1 with TRBJ2-5; TRBD2 matches at 12 bases. After removal of 2 bases from V and 4 bases from J, the junction contained 11 bases not matched to a gene. Germline CDR1 and CDR2: MGHDK and SYGVNS. The CDR3 totals 18 residues. The CDR3 DNA reads TGTGCCAGCAGTGAAATCTTCGAGACTAGCGGGAGTCGAGAGACCCAGTACTTC. It is translated as CASSEIFETSGSRETQYF.

This chain uses TRBV27 with TRBJ1-4; 7 nucleotides align to TRBD1. The junction had 6 bases not matched to a gene; V was cut back by 7 bases and J by 4 bases. The CDR3 covers 14 residues. In germline, CDR1 is MNHEY, CDR2 SMNVEV (reference sequence). CDR3 sequence (DNA): TGTGCCAGCAAGGGACAGCCTCTTAATGAAAAACTGTTTTTT. Protein: CASKGQPLNEKLFF. The whole variable domain, remainder taken from reference TRBV27 and TRBJ1-4, is EAQVTQNPRYLITVTGKKLTVTCSQNMNHEYMSWYRQDPGLGLRQIYYSMNVEVTDKGDVPEGYKVSRKEKRNFPLILESPSPNQTSLYFCASKGQPLNEKLFFGSGTQLSVL.

The chain couples TRBV28 to TRBJ2-7; tentatively, D is TRBD1 (5 bases). Germline CDR1 reads MDHEN; CDR2 reads SYDVKM. Trimming took off 6 bases at V and 1 base at J, with 10 bases between the two ends. This CDR3 is built from 13 residues. CDR3 bases: TGTGCCAGCAGATTCACAGGTTCCTACGAGCAGTACTTC. This gives the protein CASRFTGSYEQYF.

Only one count was recorded for this clone. V usage is TRBV10-3 and J usage is TRBJ2-3; tentatively, D is TRBD1 (6 bases). V lost 6 bases, J lost 6 bases, and 22 bases lay in between. There are 16 residues in the CDR3. Per the germline V gene, CDR1 is ENHRY and CDR2 is SYGVKD. The CDR3 nucleotides read TGTGCCATCAGGGTACTACAGGGTACTAAATGGGATACGCAGTATTTT. The encoded protein is CAIRVLQGTKWDTQYF.

J is TRBJ2-1 and V is TRBV4-1; the match to TRBD2 covers 10 bases. There are 16 residues in the CDR3. After removal of 3 bases from V and 6 bases from J, the junction contained 8 bases not matched to a gene. Germline values: CDR1 MGHRA, CDR2 YSYEKL. Here the CDR3 reads CASSHSLAGQVNEQFF. The DNA for the CDR3 is TGCGCCAGCAGCCACTCACTAGCGGGGCAAGTCAATGAGCAGTTCTTC.

The rearrangement joins TRBV5-1 to TRBJ2-3; TRBD2 agrees at 7 bases. This CDR3 spans 15 amino acids. In germline, CDR1 is SGHRS, CDR2 YFSETQ. Unmatched junction bases numbered 3, after V lost 1 base and J lost 1 base. The CDR3 DNA is TGCGCCAGCAGCTTGTCGGCGGGGGGCACAGATACGCAGTATTTT. Amino acids: CASSLSAGGTDTQYF.

CDR3 DNA sequence: TGTGCCATCAGTGAGTCTAGCTGGGAGCAGTACTTC. Residues: CAISESSWEQYF. The rearrangement joins TRBV10-3 to TRBJ2-7; no reliable D call. Per germline, CDR1 ENHRY and CDR2 SYGVKD. V was pared by 0 bases and J by 7 bases, with 7 bases between. CDR3 length: 12 residues.

The chain uses TRBV29-1 and TRBJ2-7; a weak D match, TRBD1 (5 bases). Germline CDR1 is SQVTM and CDR2 is ANQGSEA. The CDR3 contains 13 residues. V dropped 5 bases and J dropped 1 base, with 12 bases sitting between them. The CDR3 coding sequence is TGCAGCGTTCATGCAGGGCCATCCTACGAGCAGTACTTC. Translated: CSVHAGPSYEQYF.

The chain combines TRBV5-6 with TRBJ1-2, with 8 bases identical to TRBD1. Germline-derived CDR1 and CDR2 are SGHDT and YYEEEE. This CDR3 has 15 residues. Trimming took 1 base from V and 2 from J; bases not matched to a gene: 4. The CDR3 is CASSLRGQGNYGYTF. The CDR3 coding sequence is TGTGCCAGCAGCTTGCGTGGACAGGGCAACTATGGCTACACCTTC. The full variable domain, rest sourced from reference TRBV5-6 and TRBJ1-2, is DAGVTQSPTHLIKTRGQQVTLRCSPKSGHDTVSWYQQALGQGPQFIFQYYEEEERQRGNFPDRFSGHQFPNYSSELNVNALLLGDSALYLCASSLRGQGNYGYTFGSGTRLTVV.

The rearrangement uses TRBV7-8 and TRBJ1-2, with 7 bases aligning to TRBD1. The V and J ends lost 1 base and 3 bases, in that order; junction bases with no gene match: 2. This CDR3 has 14 residues. Germline CDR1 is SGHVS and CDR2 is FQNEAQ. The CDR3 loop reads CASSLGTGDYGYTF. CDR3 nucleotides: TGTGCCAGCAGCTTAGGGACAGGTGACTATGGCTACACCTTC.

V and J are TRBV5-1 and TRBJ2-1; a weak D match, TRBD1 (7 bases). The germline V gene has CDR1 SGHRS and CDR2 YFSETQ. CDR3 length equals 15 residues. V lost 0 bases and J 5 bases, leaving 12 bases between the germline ends. Here the CDR3 reads CASSLVRGDNNEQFF. Here the CDR3 DNA reads TGCGCCAGCAGCTTGGTCAGGGGGGATAACAATGAGCAGTTCTTC.

V gene TRBV19 combines with J gene TRBJ1-5; the D gene is possibly TRBD1 (5 bases). In germline, CDR1 is LNHDA, CDR2 SQIVND (reference sequence). Trimming stripped 7 bases from V and 5 bases from J, with 12 bases between. This CDR3 contains 13 residues. CDR3 loop: CASNRARDQPQHF. The CDR3 coding sequence is TGTGCCAGTAATCGCGCCAGGGATCAGCCCCAGCATTTT.

The CDR3 DNA reads as TGTGCCAGCAGACCTCCGGGACAGACCGAGCAGTACTTC. Its translation: CASRPPGQTEQYF. V usage is TRBV6-5 and J usage is TRBJ2-7, with 7 bases aligning to TRBD1. Losses at the gene ends were 6 bases for V and 6 bases for J; bases not matched to a gene: 8. There are 13 residues in the CDR3. From germline, CDR1 is MNHEY and CDR2 SVGAGI.

This sequence joins TRBV28 and TRBJ2-7; 16 bases are shared with TRBD2. With V trimmed by 4 bases and J by 6 bases, 9 bases remained unmatched. From germline, CDR1 is MDHEN and CDR2 SYDVKM. This CDR3 contains 17 residues. CDR3 protein: CASSSPGLAGGPGEQYF. CDR3 nucleotides: TGTGCCAGCAGTTCCCCGGGACTAGCGGGAGGGCCTGGCGAGCAGTACTTC.

The V and J genes are TRBV27 and TRBJ1-5; a possible D gene is TRBD1 (5 bases). This CDR3 contains 14 residues. Trimming cost V 2 bases and J 8 bases, with 13 bases left between them. Germline-derived CDR1 and CDR2 are MNHEY and SMNVEV (reference sequence). The CDR3 coding sequence is TGTGCCAGCAGTTTAGGGGGGGAAGAGAAGCCCCAGCATTTT. Encoded protein: CASSLGGEEKPQHF.

J is TRBJ2-7 and V is TRBV7-8; the D gene is possibly TRBD1 (7 bases). The CDR3 runs to 17 residues. V lost 1 base and J 0 bases, leaving 16 bases between the germline ends. Germline lookup yields CDR1 SGHVS and CDR2 FQNEAQ. The CDR3 region is CASSLGLGGQRSYEQYF. In DNA, the CDR3 is TGTGCCAGCAGCTTAGGCCTGGGGGGACAGCGCTCCTACGAGCAGTACTTC.

The rearrangement links TRBV30 to TRBJ2-2; 9 bases are shared with TRBD1. Germline V gene data show CDR1 as GTSNPN and CDR2 as SVGIG (reference sequence). The junction had 3 bases not matched to a gene; V was cut back by 3 bases and J by 7 bases. The CDR3 has 13 residues. The CDR3 DNA reads TGTGCCTGGAGCGACAGGGGGTACGGGGAGCTGTTTTTT. It encodes CAWSDRGYGELFF.

The chain links TRBV6-5 to TRBJ2-5; D gene unclear. The germline V gene encodes CDR1 MNHEY and CDR2 SVGAGI. The CDR3 is made up of 14 amino acids. The V and J ends lost 4 bases and 3 bases respectively, with 12 bases between them. The DNA of the CDR3 is TGTGCCAGCAGTTCATCTCGGGTAAAAGAGACCCAGTACTTC. Translating gives CASSSSRVKETQYF.

V is TRBV14 and J is TRBJ2-1, with D maybe TRBD1 (6 bases). The CDR3 has 15 amino acids. V was trimmed by 3 bases and J by 7 bases, leaving 16 bases between them. From germline, CDR1 is SGHDN and CDR2 FVKESK. The DNA of the CDR3 is TGTGCCAGCAGCCATCAAGGATCAGGGGTAAATGAGCAGTTCTTC. The encoded protein is CASSHQGSGVNEQFF.

The chain couples TRBV6-1 to TRBJ1-5; 7 bases match TRBD1. The CDR3 runs 14 residues. Germline V CDR1 and CDR2: MNHNS, SASEGT. Germline trimming cut 7 bases from V and 4 bases from J; bases unmatched to any gene: 7. The CDR3 nucleotides read TGTGCCAGCAAGCACCGGGACAGAAATCAGCCCCAGCATTTT. Residues: CASKHRDRNQPQHF.

The J gene is TRBJ2-3, the V gene TRBV7-9; D is perhaps TRBD2 (6 bases). The CDR3 has 14 residues. Germline assignment: CDR1 SEHNR and CDR2 FQNEAQ (reference sequence). V was clipped by 5 bases and J by 1 base, with 10 bases between them. The CDR3 coding sequence is TGTGCCAGCAGCACCGGGACTGGCACAGATACGCAGTATTTT. Protein product: CASSTGTGTDTQYF.

The chain has TRBV7-2 and TRBJ2-1; 11 bases line up with TRBD2. This CDR3 is built from 14 residues. Germline loops: CDR1 SGHTA, CDR2 FQGNSA. J lost 7 bases, V lost 4 bases, and 3 bases had no gene match. CDR3 sequence reads: CASSSPSGGNEQFF. CDR3 DNA sequence: TGTGCCAGCAGCTCTCCTAGCGGGGGGAATGAGCAGTTCTTC.

This chain uses TRBV11-2 with TRBJ2-7; a weak D match, TRBD2 (6 bases). V was pared by 1 base and J by 3 bases, with 16 bases between. Germline CDR1 reads SGHAT; CDR2 reads FQNNGV. There are 16 residues in the CDR3. The CDR3 sequence: CASSLVPGSTFYEQYF. As DNA, the CDR3 is TGTGCCAGCAGCTTAGTCCCCGGGAGTACCTTCTACGAGCAGTACTTC. Supplemented by reference TRBV11-2 and TRBJ2-7, the full variable domain reads EAGVAQSPRYKIIEKRQSVAFWCNPISGHATLYWYQQILGQGPKLLIQFQNNGVVDDSQLPKDRFSAERLKGVDSTLKIQPAKLEDSAVYLCASSLVPGSTFYEQYFGPGTRLTVT.

This chain joins TRBV11-2 and TRBJ2-3; tentative D call: TRBD1 (6 bases). CDR3 length: 15 amino acids. V dropped 5 bases and J dropped 5 bases, with 17 bases sitting between them. CDR1 and CDR2 from the germline V gene are SGHAT and FQNNGV. DNA of the CDR3: TGTGCCAGCAGCACCAGGGGTATTCACGAAGATACGCAGTATTTT. Translation: CASSTRGIHEDTQYF.

This clone was recorded once. The rearrangement joins TRBV29-1 to TRBJ1-1; 12 nucleotides match TRBD1. Trimming at V came to 5 bases and at J to 1 base, leaving 5 bases not matched to a gene. Germline V lookup: CDR1 SQVTM, CDR2 ANQGSEA. This CDR3 is 15 amino acids long. CDR3 sequence: CSVTAGQGANTEAFF. In nucleotides, the CDR3 is TGCAGCGTTACCGCGGGACAGGGGGCGAACACTGAAGCTTTCTTT.

V usage is TRBV30 and J usage is TRBJ1-1; D is unclear. Per germline, CDR1 GTSNPN and CDR2 SVGIG (reference sequence). This CDR3 is built from 16 residues. The V end was cut by 0 bases, the J end by 1 base, with 15 bases between. DNA of the CDR3: TGTGCCTGGAGTGTCAGAACATCGCGGTGGAACACTGAAGCTTTCTTT. Its translation is CAWSVRTSRWNTEAFF. Drawing the rest from reference TRBV30 and TRBJ1-1, the complete variable domain is SQTIHQWPATLVQPVGSPLSLECTVEGTSNPNLYWYRQAAGRGLQLLFYSVGIGQISSEVPQNLSASRPQDRQFILSSKKLLLSDSGFYLCAWSVRTSRWNTEAFFGQGTRLTVV.

The rearrangement uses TRBV9 and TRBJ2-3, with D perhaps TRBD2 (5 bases). The CDR3 is 14 amino acids. Trimming stripped 3 bases from V and 1 base from J, with 9 bases between. The germline V gene has CDR1 SGDLS and CDR2 YYNGEE. For the CDR3, the DNA is TGTGCCAGCAGCGAAGGACTGGGCACAGATACGCAGTATTTT. Translated, it gives CASSEGLGTDTQYF.

This clone was found a few times. The V gene is TRBV11-2, the J gene TRBJ2-3; D remains ambiguous. The CDR3 has 12 amino acids. V lost 0 bases to trimming and J lost 6 bases, with 4 bases between them. Germline assignment: CDR1 SGHAT and CDR2 FQNNGV. Here the CDR3 reads CASSLDADTQYF. DNA of the CDR3: TGTGCCAGCAGCTTAGACGCGGATACGCAGTATTTT.

This clone was seen more than once but under ten times. This chain joins TRBV28 and TRBJ2-3; D is undetermined. From germline, CDR1 is MDHEN and CDR2 SYDVKM. Trimming pared 3 bases from V and 4 bases from J, leaving 8 bases between. This CDR3 contains 13 residues. The CDR3, as DNA: TGTGCCAGCAGTTTGTTCCTTCCAGATACGCAGTATTTT. Its translation is CASSLFLPDTQYF.